This is a list of T cell receptor beta chains from one sample in a study of long-term antiretroviral therapy in people with HIV. Data came from immunoSEQ multiplex PCR; TCRdb stores just in-frame clones and leaves some out. The table lists 42,000 or so clones, around 85% of them singletons. The material was unsorted PBMCs, obtained 3.1 years after starting antiretroviral therapy. All receptors come from a woman in her 50s with HIV. CDR3s include the opening cysteine and the closing phenylalanine or tryptophan. D genes are given only for firm matches. Clone sizes are given selectively: once, few, many, or a class where the clone is expanded.

v_gene	d_gene	abundance	j_gene	CDR3aa	CDR3nt
TRBV7-3	-	-	TRBJ2-6	CASRTTSSGANVLTF	TGTGCCAGCAGGACGACAAGCTCTGGGGCCAACGTCCTGACTTTC
TRBV5-6	-	-	TRBJ2-5	CASSWGSRETQYF	TGTGCCAGCAGCTGGGGCTCAAGGGAGACCCAGTACTTC
TRBV9	-	-	TRBJ2-1	CASSSRGESYNEQFF	TGTGCCAGCAGCTCCAGGGGGGAGTCCTACAATGAGCAGTTCTTC
TRBV10-1	-	-	TRBJ1-1	CASTPDTNTEAFF	TGCGCCAGCACCCCCGATACGAACACTGAAGCTTTCTTT
TRBV2	TRBD2	-	TRBJ2-3	CASRERGGADTQYF	TGTGCCAGCAGAGAGCGGGGGGGTGCAGATACGCAGTATTTT
TRBV4-2	TRBD2	-	TRBJ2-5	CASSQAPAGGQETQYF	TGTGCCAGCAGCCAAGCACCAGCGGGGGGCCAAGAGACCCAGTACTTC
TRBV13	TRBD1	-	TRBJ2-1	CASSQGGRRQQSSYNEQFF	TGTGCCAGCAGCCAAGGGGGCCGACGCCAACAGAGCTCCTACAATGAGCAGTTCTTC
TRBV2	-	-	TRBJ2-7	CASSEGGYEQYF	TGTGCCAGCAGTGAAGGAGGCTACGAGCAGTACTTC
TRBV19	TRBD1	-	TRBJ2-2	CASSSTGGTGELFF	TGTGCCAGTAGTAGCACAGGGGGGACCGGGGAGCTGTTTTTT
TRBV5-1	-	-	TRBJ2-3	CASSAGTPDTQYF	TGCGCCAGCAGCGCTGGGACTCCTGATACGCAGTATTTT
TRBV9	-	-	TRBJ1-2	CASTQGGSYGYTF	TGTGCCAGCACCCAAGGAGGTTCCTATGGCTACACCTTC
TRBV5-1	-	-	TRBJ1-1	CASSLAPGVGTEAFF	TGCGCCAGCAGCTTGGCACCCGGGGTGGGGACTGAAGCTTTCTTT
TRBV4-1	-	once	TRBJ1-4	CASSQDELDSHLATNEKLFF	TGCGCCAGCAGCCAAGACGAACTGGACAGTCATCTTGCAACTAATGAAAAACTGTTTTTT
TRBV9	-	-	TRBJ2-5	CASSVAPSLGPSAQTQYF	TGTGCCAGCAGCGTAGCTCCGTCGTTGGGGCCATCGGCGCAGACCCAGTACTTC
TRBV6-5	-	-	TRBJ2-7	CASSPRLVGEQYF	TGTGCCAGCAGTCCCAGACTAGTAGGCGAGCAGTACTTC
TRBV7-9	TRBD2	-	TRBJ2-7	CASSLISGGFYEQYF	TGTGCCAGCAGCTTAATCAGCGGGGGGTTCTACGAGCAGTACTTC
TRBV27	TRBD1	-	TRBJ1-3	CASSRLEVSTGTGGNTIYF	TGTGCCAGCAGTCGGCTTGAGGTTTCGACAGGGACGGGTGGAAACACCATATATTTT
TRBV27	-	-	TRBJ1-5	CASRVRGEGQPQHF	TGTGCCAGCAGGGTGAGGGGAGAAGGTCAGCCCCAGCATTTT
TRBV6-1	-	-	TRBJ2-6	CASSEAGRSNSGANVLTF	TGTGCCAGCAGTGAAGCTGGCCGGTCCAATTCTGGGGCCAACGTCCTGACTTTC
TRBV2	TRBD1	-	TRBJ1-1	CASRQGEMNTEAFF	TGTGCCAGCAGACAGGGGGAGATGAACACTGAAGCTTTCTTT
TRBV4-1	-	-	TRBJ1-3	CASSQDQGGDTIYF	TGCGCCAGCAGCCAAGATCAGGGAGGGGACACCATATATTTT
TRBV19	-	few	TRBJ1-4	CASRDSWEKLFF	TGTGCCAGTAGGGACAGTTGGGAAAAACTGTTTTTT
TRBV7-2	-	once	TRBJ2-3	CASSLVGSVLSTDTQYF	TGTGCCAGCAGCTTAGTGGGTTCAGTTTTGAGCACAGATACGCAGTATTTT
TRBV10-3	-	-	TRBJ2-7	CAIRQGEDEQYF	TGTGCCATCAGGCAGGGGGAGGACGAGCAGTACTTC
TRBV7-2	-	-	TRBJ1-1	CASSPGRGTEAFF	TGTGCCAGCAGCCCGGGGAGGGGGACTGAAGCTTTCTTT
TRBV11-2	-	few	TRBJ1-6	CASSLEKGTYNSPLHF	TGTGCCAGCAGCTTAGAGAAGGGAACCTATAATTCACCCCTCCACTTT
TRBV7-9	TRBD2	-	TRBJ2-5	CASSLWRLAGGQETQYF	TGTGCCAGCAGCTTATGGCGGCTAGCGGGGGGACAGGAGACCCAGTACTTC
TRBV29-1	TRBD1	-	TRBJ1-1	CSVGRQGAEAFF	TGCAGCGTTGGACGACAGGGGGCTGAAGCTTTCTTT
TRBV11-1	TRBD2	-	TRBJ2-5	CASTPFSGGAETQYF	TGTGCCAGCACCCCATTCAGCGGGGGGGCCGAGACCCAGTACTTC
TRBV5-6	-	-	TRBJ1-3	CASSFAGVPGNTIYF	TGTGCCAGCAGCTTCGCAGGGGTTCCGGGAAACACCATATATTTT
TRBV5-4	-	-	TRBJ1-5	CASSLGGTGSNQPQHF	TGTGCCAGCAGCTTGGGGGGGACGGGCAGCAATCAGCCCCAGCATTTT
TRBV7-9	-	-	TRBJ1-1	CASSHPSGANTEAFF	TGTGCCAGCAGCCACCCGTCCGGGGCGAACACTGAAGCTTTCTTT
TRBV9	TRBD1	-	TRBJ2-2	CASRGPGTGELGDTGELFF	TGTGCCAGCAGGGGCCCCGGGACAGGGGAGCTGGGGGACACCGGGGAGCTGTTTTTT
TRBV25-1	-	-	TRBJ1-1	CASTISLNTEAFF	TGTGCCAGCACCATAAGCCTCAACACTGAAGCTTTCTTT
TRBV4-1	-	few	TRBJ1-3	CASSQEWGYTIYF	TGCGCCAGCAGCCAAGAATGGGGATACACCATATATTTT
TRBV7-9	-	once	TRBJ2-5	CASSLGRQLQETQYF	TGTGCCAGCAGCTTAGGACGCCAGCTCCAAGAGACCCAGTACTTC
TRBV6-4	TRBD2	few	TRBJ2-1	CASSDSSGGAHEQFF	TGTGCCAGCAGTGACTCCAGCGGGGGGGCCCATGAGCAGTTCTTC
TRBV2	TRBD1	-	TRBJ1-2	CASSRGQGPYGYTF	TGTGCCAGCAGCCGGGGACAGGGACCCTATGGCTACACCTTC
TRBV9	TRBD1	-	TRBJ1-2	CASNRGQNYGYTF	TGTGCCAGCAACAGGGGGCAGAACTATGGCTACACCTTC
TRBV19	TRBD1	medium-sized	TRBJ2-3	CASSIPPGQGTDTQYF	TGTGCCAGTAGTATCCCCCCGGGACAGGGCACAGATACGCAGTATTTT
TRBV5-1	-	-	TRBJ1-6	CASSLVRDSPLHF	TGCGCCAGCAGCTTGGTCAGGGATTCACCCCTCCACTTT
TRBV19	-	-	TRBJ1-4	CASGLQGHREKLFF	TGTGCCAGTGGCCTGCAGGGACATCGTGAAAAACTGTTTTTT
TRBV28	-	-	TRBJ2-4	CASSFQGRIAKNIQYF	TGTGCCAGCAGTTTCCAGGGGAGAATAGCCAAAAACATTCAGTACTTC
TRBV6-5	-	-	TRBJ2-7	CASSYAGAVVYEQYF	TGTGCCAGCAGTTACGCAGGGGCCGTGGTTTACGAGCAGTACTTC
TRBV11-2	-	-	TRBJ2-7	CASSLMAASSVEQYF	TGTGCCAGCAGCTTAATGGCAGCTTCTAGTGTCGAGCAGTACTTC
TRBV6-5	TRBD2	-	TRBJ2-3	CASSQTSGGGDTQYF	TGTGCCAGCAGTCAAACTAGCGGGGGGGGAGATACGCAGTATTTT
TRBV18	-	-	TRBJ2-7	CASSPTAYPYEQYF	TGTGCCAGCTCACCGACAGCGTACCCCTACGAGCAGTACTTC